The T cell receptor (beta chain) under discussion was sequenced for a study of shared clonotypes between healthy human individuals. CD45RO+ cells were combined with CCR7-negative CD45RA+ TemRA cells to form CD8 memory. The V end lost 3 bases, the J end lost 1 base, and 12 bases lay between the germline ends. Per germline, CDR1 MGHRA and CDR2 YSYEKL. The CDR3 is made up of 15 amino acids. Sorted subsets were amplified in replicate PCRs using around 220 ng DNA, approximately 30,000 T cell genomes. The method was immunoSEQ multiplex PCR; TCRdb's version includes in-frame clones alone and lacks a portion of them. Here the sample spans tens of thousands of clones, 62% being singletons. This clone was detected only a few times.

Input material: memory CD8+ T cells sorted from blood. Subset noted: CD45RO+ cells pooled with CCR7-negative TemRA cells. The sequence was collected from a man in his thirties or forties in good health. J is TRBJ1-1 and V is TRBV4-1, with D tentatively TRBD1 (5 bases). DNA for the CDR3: TGCGCCAGCAGCCAGATGCCAACAGGGAACACTGAAGCTTTCTTT. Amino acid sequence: CASSQMPTGNTEAFF.